This TCR beta chain comes out of a study of shared clonotypes between healthy human individuals. The split of CD4+ cells yielded CD45RA+ naive and CD45RA-negative memory subsets. The method was immunoSEQ multiplex PCR; TCRdb's version includes in-frame clones alone and lacks a portion of them. Of 2 million to 3 million clones listed, roughly 93% are singletons. Sequenced sample: naive CD4+ T cells from PBMCs. The subset: CD45RA+ positively selected. The TCR sequence derives from a man between 18 and 29 years old in good health. Some clones in this sample may be carry-over from other donors' samples.

The DNA for the CDR3 is TGCAGCGCTCGGCAGGTGGACAAGGAGACCCAGTACTTC. Protein: CSARQVDKETQYF. This chain uses TRBV29-1 with TRBJ2-5; D is perhaps TRBD1 (5 bases). Germline CDR1 and CDR2: SQVTM and ANQGSEA. V shed 7 bases and J shed 5 bases, with 17 bases lying between them. The CDR3 is 13 residues long.